Following are 9 T cell receptor beta chains from one sample sequenced in a study of blood T cell repertoires in COVID-19 (dated by TCRdb to 2020 to 2022). Libraries were constructed by the immunoSEQ multiplex PCR assay. TCRdb's version of the immuneACCESS table is confined to in-frame rearrangements and falls short of the full clone set. An unresolved V gene accounts for under half of the shortfall where checked; the remainder is of unknown origin. Counted in this sample were 150,000 to 200,000 clones; around 90% of them appeared once. The ten largest account for 6.7% of the sample. Sequenced: peripheral blood. The receptor source for this set is a man aged 40-50 years with acute or convalescent COVID-19.

The genes are TRBV5-4 and TRBJ2-7; TRBD1 might be the D (6 bases). Trimming cost V 4 bases and J 4 bases, with 15 bases left between them. In germline, CDR1 is SGHNT, CDR2 YYREEE (reference sequence). The CDR3 contains 14 residues. In nucleotides, the CDR3 is TGTGCCAGCAGCGGACCCCCAGGGGCATACGAGCAGTACTTC. This gives the protein CASSGPPGAYEQYF.

This chain connects TRBV6-5 to TRBJ1-5, with 9 positions matching TRBD1. CDR3 size: 14 residues. Germline V gives CDR1 MNHEY, CDR2 SVGAGI. Losses at the gene ends were 7 bases for V and 2 bases for J; bases not matched to a gene: 3. As DNA, the CDR3 is TGTGCCAGCACCAGGACAGGGGGCAATCAGCCCCAGCATTTT. It is translated as CASTRTGGNQPQHF.

The V gene is TRBV3-1 (or the pseudogene TRBV3-2), the J gene TRBJ2-2; tentatively, D is TRBD2 (5 bases). The germline V gene encodes CDR1 LGHDT and CDR2 YNNKEL (reference sequence). The CDR3 contains 13 residues. Deletions cut 1 base from V and 6 bases from J, with 6 bases between. CDR3 in amino acids: CASSQAEAGELFF. CDR3 nucleotide sequence: TGTGCCAGCAGCCAAGCGGAGGCCGGGGAGCTGTTTTTT.

This chain links TRBV4-3 with TRBJ2-2, with 8 bases lining up with TRBD2. The germline V gene has CDR1 LGHNA and CDR2 YSLEER. The CDR3 covers 16 residues. The ends lost 3 bases at V and 5 bases at J; junction bases unmatched: 8. CDR3 loop: CASSQGARGGTGELFF. In DNA form, the CDR3 reads TGCGCCAGCAGCCAGGGGGCTCGGGGGGGAACCGGGGAGCTGTTTTTT.

The count of this clone is one. The V gene is TRBV7-3, the J gene TRBJ2-7; 8 bases are a match to TRBD2. The CDR3 totals 15 residues. Germline-derived CDR1 and CDR2 are SGHTA and FQGTGA. V shed 5 bases, J shed 5 bases, and the junction held 11 bases outside the gene matches. CDR3 DNA: TGTGCCAGCAGCCAGGTAGCGGGGTTAGTCCACGAGCAGTACTTC. Translated: CASSQVAGLVHEQYF.

The V call is TRBV25-1, the J call TRBJ1-5, with D possibly being TRBD1 (6 bases). CDR1 is MGHDK, CDR2 SYGVNS, per germline. CDR3 size: 14 residues. Trimming pared 5 bases from V and 1 base from J, leaving 9 bases between. This CDR3 is CASSTTGSNQPQHF. The CDR3 nucleotides are TGTGCCAGCAGTACCACAGGGAGCAATCAGCCCCAGCATTTT.

This chain uses TRBV7-6 with TRBJ1-1, with 8 bases lining up with TRBD1. Germline CDR1 SGHVS, CDR2 FNYEAQ. The CDR3 is made up of 15 amino acids. J gave up 6 bases and V 2 bases, and 8 bases lay outside the gene matches. The CDR3 here is CASSLLSGGIAEAFF. CDR3 nucleotide sequence: TGTGCCAGCAGCTTACTTTCAGGGGGCATTGCTGAAGCTTTCTTT.

The V gene is TRBV7-8, the J gene TRBJ2-7; D uncertain. The CDR3 spans 15 residues. V gave up 1 base and J gave up 2 bases, with 12 bases separating them. Germline assignment: CDR1 SGHVS and CDR2 FQNEAQ. CDR3 in amino acids: CASSLVLHGAYEQYF. DNA of the CDR3: TGTGCCAGCAGCTTAGTACTACACGGTGCCTACGAGCAGTACTTC.

The V call is TRBV5-1, the J call TRBJ2-7; D is perhaps TRBD1 (6 bases). Trimming took off 5 bases at V and 5 bases at J, with 20 bases between the two ends. CDR3 length equals 15 residues. The germline V gene encodes CDR1 SGHRS and CDR2 YFSETQ. CDR3 region: CASRGSEGVMNEQYF. The CDR3 DNA is TGCGCCAGCAGAGGAAGTGAGGGGGTAATGAACGAGCAGTACTTC.